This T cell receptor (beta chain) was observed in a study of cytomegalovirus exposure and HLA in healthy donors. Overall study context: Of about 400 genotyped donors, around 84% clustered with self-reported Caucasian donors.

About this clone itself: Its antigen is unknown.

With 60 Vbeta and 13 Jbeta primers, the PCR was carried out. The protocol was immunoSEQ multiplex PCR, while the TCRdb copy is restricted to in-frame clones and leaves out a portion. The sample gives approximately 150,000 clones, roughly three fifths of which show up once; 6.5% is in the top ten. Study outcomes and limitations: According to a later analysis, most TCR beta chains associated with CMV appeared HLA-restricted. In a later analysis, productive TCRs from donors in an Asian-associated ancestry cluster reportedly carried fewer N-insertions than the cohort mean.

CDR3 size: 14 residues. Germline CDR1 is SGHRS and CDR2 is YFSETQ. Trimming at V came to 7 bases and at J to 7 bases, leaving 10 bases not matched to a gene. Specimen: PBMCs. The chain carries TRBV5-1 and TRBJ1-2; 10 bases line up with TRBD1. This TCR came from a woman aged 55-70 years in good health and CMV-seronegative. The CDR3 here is CASSRTGTGAGYTF. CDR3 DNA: TGCGCCAGCTCAAGAACCGGGACAGGGGCTGGCTACACCTTC. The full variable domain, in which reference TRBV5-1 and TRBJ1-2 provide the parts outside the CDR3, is KAGVTQTPRYLIKTRGQQVTLSCSPISGHRSVSWYQQTPGQGLQFLFEYFSETQRNKGNFPGRFSGRQFSNSRSEMNVSTLELGDSALYLCASSRTGTGAGYTFGSGTRLTVV.